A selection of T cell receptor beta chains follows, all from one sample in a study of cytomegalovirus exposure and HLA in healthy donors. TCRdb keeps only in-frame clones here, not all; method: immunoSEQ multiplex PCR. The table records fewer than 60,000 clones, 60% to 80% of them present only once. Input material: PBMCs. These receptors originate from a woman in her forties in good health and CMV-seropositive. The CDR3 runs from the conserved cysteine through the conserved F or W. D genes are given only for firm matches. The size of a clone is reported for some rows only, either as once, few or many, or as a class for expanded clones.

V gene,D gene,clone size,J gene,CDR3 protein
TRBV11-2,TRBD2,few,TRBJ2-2,CASSLGGSGGTGELFF
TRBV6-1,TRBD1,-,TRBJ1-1,CASSGPGTGGRRTEAFF
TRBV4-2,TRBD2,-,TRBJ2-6,CASSQDRGGASTGANVLTF
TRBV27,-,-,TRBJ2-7,CASSLGGILSYEQYF
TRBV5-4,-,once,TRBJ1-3,CASSLAGVSSGNTIYF
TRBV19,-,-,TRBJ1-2,CAGVESGYGYTF
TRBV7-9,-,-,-,CASSRDSLTKHSYEQYF
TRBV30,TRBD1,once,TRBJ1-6,CAWSGQGNSPLHF
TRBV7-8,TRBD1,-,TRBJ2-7,CASSFTRDSSYEQYF
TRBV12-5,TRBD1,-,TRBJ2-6,CASGLSTGLSGANVLTF
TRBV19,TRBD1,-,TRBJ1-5,CASTIQGDQPQHF
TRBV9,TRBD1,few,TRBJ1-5,CASSGTGVGPQHF
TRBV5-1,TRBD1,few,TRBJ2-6,CASSRTGGAGANVLTF
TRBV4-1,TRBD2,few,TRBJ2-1,CASDPRGDPGTTNLGEQFF
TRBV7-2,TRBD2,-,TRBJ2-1,CASSSPSGGGSFEQFF
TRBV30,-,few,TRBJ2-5,CAWSVRSRGTQYF
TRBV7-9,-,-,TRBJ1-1,CASAHPADTEAFF
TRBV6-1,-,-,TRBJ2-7,CAGRDFYEQYF
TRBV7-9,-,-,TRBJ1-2,CASSLAGSYRYGYTF
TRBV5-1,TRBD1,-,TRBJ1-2,CASSVPGTGLRLGGYTF
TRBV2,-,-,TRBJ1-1,CASREWVRSNTEAFF
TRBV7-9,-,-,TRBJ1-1,CASSAWTVNTEAFF
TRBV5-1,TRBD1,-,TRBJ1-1,CASSGQGELTEAFF
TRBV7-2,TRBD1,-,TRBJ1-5,CASSWGQSDNQPQHF
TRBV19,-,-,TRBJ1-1,CATGERNTEAFF
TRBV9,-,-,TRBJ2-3,CASSKSARVEDTQYF
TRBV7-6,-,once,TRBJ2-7,CASSLAGSLYEQYF
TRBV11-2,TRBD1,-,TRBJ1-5,CASSSQTGSNQPQHF
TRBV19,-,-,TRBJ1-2,CASSPVGGRGYTF
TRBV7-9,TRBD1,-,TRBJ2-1,CASSTHLTGGDEQFF
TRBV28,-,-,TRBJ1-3,CASRPGTPGNTIYF
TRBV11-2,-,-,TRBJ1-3,CASSLGPIITTGNTIYF
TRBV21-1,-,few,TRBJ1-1,CASSRHSRGGTNTEAFF
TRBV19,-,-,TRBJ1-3,CASLSGTLGGNTIYF
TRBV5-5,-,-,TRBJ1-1,CANASVGNTEAFF
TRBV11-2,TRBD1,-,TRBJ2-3,CASSVGQGKETQYF
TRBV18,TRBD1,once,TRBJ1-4,CASSPGQGFNEKLFF
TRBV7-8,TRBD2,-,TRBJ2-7,CASSLGSLAAKSSYEQYF
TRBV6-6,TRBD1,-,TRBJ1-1,CANRGGTGEAFF
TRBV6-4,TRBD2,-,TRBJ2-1,CASSDQASGAQFF
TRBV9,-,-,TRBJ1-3,CASSVGGGNTIYF
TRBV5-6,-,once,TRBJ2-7,CASSLGVMGLLGEQYF
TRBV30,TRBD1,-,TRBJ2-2,CAWSGTGSAGELFF
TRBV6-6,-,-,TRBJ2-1,CASSYNRGSYNEQFF
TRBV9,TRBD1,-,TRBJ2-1,CASSPGQTIGEQFF
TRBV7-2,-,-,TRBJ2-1,CASSLAYSSSYNEQFF
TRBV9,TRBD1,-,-,CASSVTGDRFSYEQYF
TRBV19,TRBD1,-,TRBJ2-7,CASQATGGIYEQYF
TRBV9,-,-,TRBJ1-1,CASSEGKGVAEAFF
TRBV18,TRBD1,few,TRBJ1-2,CASHTRGPNYGYTF
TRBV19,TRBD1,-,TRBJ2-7,CASSPLGQGARSTGEQYF
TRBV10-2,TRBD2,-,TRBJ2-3,CASRGLAGPSTDTQYF
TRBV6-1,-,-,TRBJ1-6,CASSDLDSGNSPLHF